This record concerns one TCR beta chain sequence. Method: immunoSEQ multiplex PCR; TCRdb's copy keeps in-frame clones and lacks some. This table holds about 400,000 clones, roughly 90% found once. This record comes from a study of blood T cell repertoires in COVID-19. Study overall: Sample material is recorded as cDNA or gDNA derived from T cells, B-cell-depleted T cells, or PBMCs.

V was cut by 2 bases and J by 4 bases, with 14 bases left in between. The length of the CDR3 is 15 residues. Per the germline V gene, CDR1 is MNHEY and CDR2 is SVGEGT. This TCR was recovered from a man in his forties with acute or convalescent COVID-19. Sequenced sample: peripheral blood. The chain is built from TRBV6-2 or TRBV6-3 and TRBJ1-2; D may be TRBD1 (5 bases). DNA of the CDR3: TGTGCCAGCAGTTACAACCCCGGACACATCTATGGCTACACCTTC. It is translated as CASSYNPGHIYGYTF.